Listed below are T cell receptor beta chains from one sample, sequenced in a study of blood T cell repertoires in COVID-19. The method was immunoSEQ multiplex PCR; TCRdb's version includes in-frame clones alone and lacks a portion of them. This sample has 250,000 to 300,000 clones, with 75% to 90% found just once. What was sequenced was peripheral blood. The receptors originated from a man aged 45-60 years with acute or convalescent COVID-19. CDR3s include the opening cysteine and the closing phenylalanine or tryptophan. A D gene is named only where the DNA matches it firmly. Clone size is not always given. Where it is, it says once, few, many or a class for expanded clones.

- - TRBJ2-1 TRBV4-1 CASSQGLLDRYNEQFF TGCGCCAGCAGCCAAGGACTCCTCGACAGATACAATGAGCAGTTCTTC
TRBD2 once TRBJ2-1 TRBV5-1 CASSLERGVRQFF TGCGCCAGCAGCTTGGAGCGGGGGGTGAGGCAGTTCTTC
- - TRBJ1-2 TRBV5-5 CASSGTLYGYTF TGTGCCAGCAGCGGGACACTCTATGGCTACACCTTC
TRBD1 - TRBJ1-3 TRBV5-1 CASSLGQGAGGNTIYF TGCGCCAGCAGCTTGGGACAGGGGGCTGGCGGAAACACCATATATTTT
TRBD2 - TRBJ2-1 TRBV30 CAWSVLAGGPDEQFF TGTGCCTGGAGTGTGCTAGCGGGGGGGCCGGATGAGCAGTTCTTC
TRBD1 - TRBJ2-7 TRBV9 CASSLATGAYEQYF TGTGCCAGCAGCTTAGCGACAGGGGCCTACGAGCAGTACTTC
TRBD1 - TRBJ2-7 TRBV10-1 CASSQSTGDEQYF TGCGCCAGCAGCCAGTCGACAGGGGACGAGCAGTACTTC
TRBD1 - TRBJ1-6 TRBV9 CASTRDRGYNSPLHF TGTGCCAGCACCCGGGACAGGGGCTATAATTCACCCCTCCACTTT
- - TRBJ2-3 TRBV3-1/TRBV3-2 CASKERGATDTQYF TGTGCCAGCAAAGAACGCGGGGCCACAGATACGCAGTATTTT
- - TRBJ2-5 TRBV3-1/TRBV3-2 CASSLRPTGEQETQYF TGTGCCAGCAGCCTACGACCGACTGGAGAACAAGAGACCCAGTACTTC
- - TRBJ1-5 TRBV6-5 CASSPYILGNQPQHF TGTGCCAGCAGTCCATATATACTTGGCAATCAGCCCCAGCATTTT
- - TRBJ1-3 TRBV9 CASSVGGVPGNTIYF TGTGCCAGCAGCGTAGGGGGGGTTCCTGGAAACACCATATATTTT
- - TRBJ2-1 TRBV7-8 CASVPLEGGYNEQFF TGTGCCAGCGTCCCCCTGGAGGGCGGCTACAATGAGCAGTTCTTC
TRBD2 - TRBJ2-1 TRBV4-2 CASSQDGGLAGRSSYNEQFF TGTGCCAGCAGCCAAGATGGTGGGCTAGCGGGGCGTAGCTCCTACAATGAGCAGTTCTTC
- - TRBJ1-5 TRBV7-9 CASSFSADQPQHF TGTGCCAGCAGCTTTAGCGCGGATCAGCCCCAGCATTTT
- - TRBJ2-7 TRBV7-3 CASSLTLGDIKYF TGTGCCAGCAGCTTAACGTTGGGGGACATTAAGTACTTC
- - TRBJ2-5 TRBV2 CASSIQETQYF TGTGCCAGCAGTATACAAGAGACCCAGTACTTC
- - TRBJ1-5 TRBV12-3/TRBV12-4 CASSPDSNQPQHF TGTGCCAGCAGTCCAGACAGTAATCAGCCCCAGCATTTT
TRBD1 - TRBJ1-5 TRBV10-3 CAIRGQGDQPQHF TGTGCCATCAGAGGACAGGGGGATCAGCCCCAGCATTTT
- - TRBJ2-7 TRBV19 CASSGSYEQYF TGTGCCAGTAGCGGCTCCTACGAGCAGTACTTC
- - TRBJ2-3 TRBV7-6 CASSRGADTQYF TGTGCCAGCAGCCGAGGAGCAGATACGCAGTATTTT
- - TRBJ2-5 TRBV29-1 CSVEEAGIETQYF TGCAGCGTTGAAGAAGCAGGGATCGAGACCCAGTACTTC
TRBD1 - TRBJ1-1 TRBV3-1/TRBV3-2 CASSQRGHGTEAFF TGTGCCAGCAGCCAAAGGGGGCATGGCACTGAAGCTTTCTTT
- - TRBJ1-4 TRBV3-1/TRBV3-2 CASSPRGGEKLFF TGTGCCAGCAGTCCCAGGGGAGGGGAAAAACTGTTTTTT
- few TRBJ1-2 TRBV27 CASSLRGGNGYTF TGTGCCAGCAGTTTGAGGGGGGGGAATGGCTACACCTTC
- few TRBJ1-1 TRBV4-1 CASSQEWNRPNTEAFF TGCGCCAGCAGCCAAGAATGGAACAGGCCGAACACTGAAGCTTTCTTT
TRBD1 once TRBJ1-6 TRBV5-1 CASSIGTGVQSPLHF TGCGCCAGCAGCATCGGGACAGGGGTTCAATCACCCCTCCACTTT